The 22 T cell receptor beta chains in this list originate from one sample, sequenced in a study of shared clonotypes between healthy human individuals. TCRdb keeps only in-frame clones here, not all; method: immunoSEQ multiplex PCR. The sample includes hundreds of thousands of clones, roughly 70% of them seen just once. Sequencing was performed on memory CD4+ T cells sorted from blood. As for subset: CD45RA-negative fraction. These receptors all come from a young man in good health.

The chain couples TRBV4-3 to TRBJ1-2; 7 nucleotides align to TRBD1. CDR3 length: 13 residues. From germline, CDR1 is LGHNA and CDR2 YSLEER. The V gene end was trimmed by 1 base and the J gene end by 9 bases; junction bases not matched to a gene: 5. The CDR3 sequence is CASSQGQGYSYTF. The CDR3 region has the DNA TGCGCCAGCAGCCAAGGACAGGGATATAGCTACACCTTC.

This clone was recorded a few times. The chain links TRBV30 to TRBJ2-5; TRBD2 matches at 14 bases. Germline V CDR1 and CDR2: GTSNPN, SVGIG (reference sequence). The CDR3 loop spans 15 amino acids. After removal of 3 bases from V and 5 bases from J, the junction contained 5 bases not matched to a gene. This chain's CDR3 is CAWSKGLAGAETQYF. The DNA for the CDR3 is TGTGCCTGGAGCAAGGGACTAGCGGGAGCCGAGACCCAGTACTTC.

In this sample, this clone turned up once. The chain uses TRBV14 and TRBJ1-1; 9 bases match TRBD1. V dropped 3 bases and J dropped 6; count of bases not matched to a gene: 5. Germline V gene data show CDR1 as SGHDN and CDR2 as FVKESK. This CDR3 is built from 14 residues. The CDR3 DNA reads TGTGCCAGCAGCCAGGACAGGGGAGGTTCTGAAGCTTTCTTT. The encoded protein is CASSQDRGGSEAFF.

This chain uses TRBV27 with TRBJ1-4; TRBD1 might be the D (6 bases). Trimming took off 0 bases at V and 8 bases at J, with 22 bases between the two ends. CDR3 size: 18 residues. Germline V gene sequence: CDR1 MNHEY, CDR2 SMNVEV (reference sequence). CDR3: CASSLSGLGQKNSEKLFF. CDR3 nucleotide sequence: TGTGCCAGCAGTTTATCCGGGTTAGGACAGAAAAACTCAGAAAAACTGTTTTTT.

This clone has a handful of counts. J is TRBJ1-2 and V is TRBV2; no clear D gene. The V gene lost 4 bases and the J gene lost 6 bases, with 6 bases spanning the gap. The CDR3 runs 11 residues. Germline V gene data show CDR1 as SNHLY and CDR2 as FYNNEI. CDR3: CASSVMNGYTF. The DNA of the CDR3 is TGTGCCAGCAGTGTTATGAATGGCTACACCTTC.

J is TRBJ1-2 and V is TRBV7-2; D unclear. The CDR3 has 13 residues. The germline gives CDR1 SGHTA, CDR2 FQGNSA. V gave up 2 bases and J gave up 1 base, with 5 bases separating them. The CDR3 loop reads CASSLSLNYGYTF. DNA of the CDR3: TGTGCCAGCAGCTTAAGCCTTAACTATGGCTACACCTTC. The full variable domain, its missing parts supplied by reference TRBV7-2 and TRBJ1-2, is GAGVSQSPSNKVTEKGKDVELRCDPISGHTALYWYRQSLGQGLEFLIYFQGNSAPDKSGLPSDRFSAERTGGSVSTLTIQRTQQEDSAVYLCASSLSLNYGYTFGSGTRLTVV.

This clone occurred a few times. The chain links TRBV7-3 to TRBJ2-2, with a possible D match to TRBD2 (6 bases). Germline CDR1 and CDR2: SGHTA and FQGTGA. CDR3 length: 16 residues. Between the trimmed V and J ends, which lost 2 bases and 3 bases, there was a span of 13 bases. CDR3 sequence (DNA): TGTGCCAGCAGCTTACTTCCGGGAGACGACACCGGGGAGCTGTTTTTT. It codes for CASSLLPGDDTGELFF. Full variable domain (missing parts from reference TRBV7-3 and TRBJ2-2): GAGVSQTPSNKVTEKGKYVELRCDPISGHTALYWYRQSLGQGPEFLIYFQGTGAADDSGLPNDRFFAVRPEGSVSTLKIQRTERGDSAVYLCASSLLPGDDTGELFFGEGSRLTVL.

V gene TRBV19 combines with J gene TRBJ2-1, with TRBD2 matching 7 bases. Germline V gives CDR1 LNHDA, CDR2 SQIVND (reference sequence). The CDR3 spans 15 residues. The junction had 12 bases not matched to a gene; V was cut back by 4 bases and J by 9 bases. CDR3 sequence (DNA): TGTGCCAGTAGTACCCCAAAAGGACTAGTAATTGAGCAGTTCTTC. Translating it yields CASSTPKGLVIEQFF.

This clone was detected only once. CDR3 DNA: TGTGCCAGCAGTTCGCAGTATGAAGCTTTCTTT. Its protein is CASSSQYEAFF. The V gene is TRBV28, the J gene TRBJ1-1; D is uncertain. Trimming pared 4 bases from V and 7 bases from J, leaving 7 bases between. The V gene's germline CDR1 is MDHEN and CDR2 SYDVKM. This CDR3 has 11 residues.

The chain recombines TRBV11-2 with TRBJ2-3; weak D call: TRBD2 (6 bases). The V and J ends lost 2 bases and 2 bases respectively, with 20 bases between them. Germline V gene data show CDR1 as SGHAT and CDR2 as FQNNGV. This CDR3 spans 18 amino acids. This CDR3 is CASSLSIGGLGFTDTQYF. The CDR3 DNA is TGTGCCAGCAGCTTATCGATCGGGGGACTGGGGTTCACAGATACGCAGTATTTT.

The CDR3 DNA reads TGTGCCAGCTCACCCGACAGGGAGGCGACTGAAGCTTTCTTT. Translation: CASSPDREATEAFF. This chain joins TRBV18 and TRBJ1-1; 7 positions match TRBD1. Germline values: CDR1 KGHSH, CDR2 LQKENI. Losses at the gene ends were 3 bases for V and 5 bases for J; bases not matched to a gene: 6. This CDR3 has 14 amino acids.

V usage is TRBV5-4 and J usage is TRBJ2-7, with a weak D call TRBD1 (5 bases). This CDR3 contains 14 residues. The V gene lost 0 bases and the J gene lost 6 bases, with 13 bases spanning the gap. Germline loops: CDR1 SGHNT, CDR2 YYREEE (reference sequence). As DNA, the CDR3 is TGTGCCAGCAGCTTGGACCCAGGGCTCGGCGAGCAGTACTTC. This encodes CASSLDPGLGEQYF.

This clone was counted a few times. This rearrangement joins TRBV5-1 to TRBJ1-5; the D is unclear. The germline V gene encodes CDR1 SGHRS and CDR2 YFSETQ. V was shortened by 0 bases and J by 5 bases, with 9 bases between the two germline ends. The CDR3 covers 14 residues. The CDR3 is CASSLEGRDQPQHF. The CDR3 nucleotides read TGCGCCAGCAGCTTGGAAGGCAGAGATCAGCCCCAGCATTTT.

Notes on this clone: Given a much more abundant clone one base away, this may be a read error. Other DNA sequences in the same sample also yield this CDR3. V is TRBV2 and J is TRBJ1-2; a possible D gene is TRBD1 (5 bases). V gave up 2 bases and J gave up 2 bases, with 6 bases separating them. Germline CDR1 SNHLY, CDR2 FYNNEI. The CDR3 consists of 13 residues. This CDR3 is CASSERGNYGYTF. The DNA for the CDR3 is TGTGCCAGCAGTGAACGGGGGAACTATGGCTACACCTTC. Looking up the rest from reference TRBV2 and TRBJ1-2 gives the full variable domain: EPEVTQTPSHQVTQMGQEVILRCVPISNHLYFYWYRQILGQKVEFLVSFYNNEISEKSEIFDDQFSVERPDGSNFTLKIRSTKLEDSAMYFCASSERGNYGYTFGSGTRLTVV.

The V and J genes are TRBV7-3 and TRBJ2-3; 10 nucleotides agree with TRBD2. With 5 bases clipped from V and 1 base from J, the junction kept 3 bases outside the gene matches. The CDR3 runs to 15 residues. Germline assignment: CDR1 SGHTA and CDR2 FQGTGA. CDR3 sequence (DNA): TGTGCCAGCAGCCACGGACTAGCGGGCACAGATACGCAGTATTTT. This codes for CASSHGLAGTDTQYF. The full variable domain, in which reference TRBV7-3 and TRBJ2-3 provide the parts outside the CDR3, is GAGVSQTPSNKVTEKGKYVELRCDPISGHTALYWYRQSLGQGPEFLIYFQGTGAADDSGLPNDRFFAVRPEGSVSTLKIQRTERGDSAVYLCASSHGLAGTDTQYFGPGTRLTVL.

The V call is TRBV19, the J call TRBJ2-5, with a weak D call TRBD1 (6 bases). The V end lost 10 bases, the J end lost 1 base, and 16 bases lay between the germline ends. Germline CDR1 is LNHDA and CDR2 is SQIVND (reference sequence). This CDR3 has 14 residues. The CDR3 nucleotides are TGTGCCACGGGCCCTACAGGGTCCCAAGAGACCCAGTACTTC. Residues: CATGPTGSQETQYF.

The chain joins TRBV28 to TRBJ2-5, with D unresolved. This CDR3 region has 14 residues. V lost 6 bases and J 7 bases, leaving 18 bases between the germline ends. Germline V CDR1 and CDR2: MDHEN, SYDVKM. This CDR3 reads CASSQPSRQATQYF. The CDR3 region has the DNA TGTGCCAGCAGCCAACCCTCCCGGCAGGCGACCCAGTACTTC.

In this sample, this clone turned up once. This chain joins TRBV4-2 and TRBJ1-5; 10 nucleotides match TRBD1. The trim removed 0 bases at V and 6 bases at J, leaving 8 bases unmatched. Germline CDR1 and CDR2: LGHNA and YNFKEQ. This CDR3 has 17 amino acids. CDR3 protein: CASSQDVRDRGGQPQHF. For the CDR3, the DNA is TGTGCCAGCAGCCAAGATGTAAGGGACAGGGGAGGTCAGCCCCAGCATTTT.

Written as DNA, the CDR3 is TGTGCCAGCAGCTTAGAGGGCGGGGTAAGAAATGAGCAGTTCTTC. Its protein is CASSLEGGVRNEQFF. The V and J genes are TRBV11-3 and TRBJ2-1, with D maybe TRBD2 (6 bases). The CDR3 runs 15 residues. Looked up from germline, CDR1 is SGHNT and CDR2 is YENEEA. V lost 0 bases and J lost 7, with 13 bases in between. The full variable domain, completed using reference TRBV11-3 and TRBJ2-1, is EAGVVQSPRYKIIEKKQPVAFWCNPISGHNTLYWYLQNLGQGPELLIRYENEEAVDDSQLPKDRFSAERLKGVDSTLKIQPAELGDSAVYLCASSLEGGVRNEQFFGPGTRLTVL.

This clone has a single count. The chain recombines TRBV11-3 with TRBJ2-2; D might be TRBD2 (5 bases). Germline CDR1 reads SGHNT; CDR2 reads YENEEA. The V end was cut by 1 base, the J end by 4 bases, with 7 bases between. The CDR3 covers 14 residues. The CDR3 DNA reads as TGTGCCAGCAGCTTAGGTGGGAGCACCGGGGAGCTGTTTTTT. It codes for CASSLGGSTGELFF. Full variable domain (missing parts from reference TRBV11-3 and TRBJ2-2): EAGVVQSPRYKIIEKKQPVAFWCNPISGHNTLYWYLQNLGQGPELLIRYENEEAVDDSQLPKDRFSAERLKGVDSTLKIQPAELGDSAVYLCASSLGGSTGELFFGEGSRLTVL.

The gene calls are TRBV10-3 and TRBJ1-4; D remains ambiguous. This CDR3 has 14 amino acids. V lost 3 bases and J lost 8, with 13 bases in between. Germline loops: CDR1 ENHRY, CDR2 SYGVKD. DNA for the CDR3: TGTGCCATCAGTGACCCACGGTTTCACGAAAAACTGTTTTTT. Translating it yields CAISDPRFHEKLFF.

The chain uses TRBV10-3 and TRBJ1-1, with 9 bases identical to TRBD1. Losses at the gene ends were 6 bases for V and 10 bases for J; bases not matched to a gene: 15. There are 15 residues in the CDR3. Germline V gives CDR1 ENHRY, CDR2 SYGVKD. The CDR3 sequence is CAISRGTGTTWGAFF. As DNA, the CDR3 is TGTGCCATCAGCCGGGGGACAGGGACGACCTGGGGAGCTTTCTTT.